These 10 T cell receptor beta chains were sequenced from one sample in a study of blood T cell repertoires in COVID-19. Only in-frame clones appear in the TCRdb table, and some are missing; sequencing was by immunoSEQ multiplex PCR. The data contain around 250,000 clones, approximately 86% of them singletons. Material for sequencing was peripheral blood. The origin of the receptors is a human donor in a cohort sampled during active COVID-19.

In regard to this clone: The same CDR3 also results from other DNA sequences found in this sample. V gene TRBV30 combines with J gene TRBJ2-7; D is unclear. V lost 2 bases and J lost 1, with 3 bases in between. This CDR3 spans 11 amino acids. CDR1 GTSNPN and CDR2 SVGIG come from the germline V gene (reference sequence). CDR3 sequence: CAWSPSYEQYF. The CDR3 DNA reads TGTGCCTGGAGTCCATCCTACGAGCAGTACTTC.

The chain joins TRBV7-9 to TRBJ1-4; TRBD1 matches at 10 bases. The CDR3 has 15 residues. J gave up 7 bases and V 0 bases, and 2 bases lay outside the gene matches. Per the germline V gene, CDR1 is SEHNR and CDR2 is FQNEAQ (reference sequence). CDR3 residues: CASSLAGQGGEKLFF. CDR3 coding DNA: TGTGCCAGCAGCTTAGCCGGACAGGGGGGTGAAAAACTGTTTTTT.

This chain links TRBV6-1 with TRBJ1-1; D may be TRBD1 (6 bases). The CDR3 runs to 17 residues. From germline, CDR1 is MNHNS and CDR2 SASEGT. The V and J ends lost 1 base and 1 base respectively, with 16 bases between them. The CDR3 bases are TGTGCCAGCAGTGAAGTGTCGGGGGGCCGAGCGAACACTGAAGCTTTCTTT. Translated, it gives CASSEVSGGRANTEAFF.

The chain couples TRBV30 to TRBJ1-2, with D hard to call. This CDR3 is built from 12 residues. Per the germline V gene, CDR1 is GTSNPN and CDR2 is SVGIG (reference sequence). Trimming stripped 0 bases from V and 4 bases from J, with 6 bases between. For the CDR3, the DNA is TGTGCCTGGAGTGTAATCAGCTATGGCTACACCTTC. Encoded protein: CAWSVISYGYTF.

The rearrangement joins TRBV7-9 to TRBJ1-2, with D maybe TRBD1 (6 bases). Between the trimmed V and J ends, which lost 5 bases and 5 bases, there was a span of 18 bases. This CDR3 is 15 amino acids long. Germline CDR1 reads SEHNR; CDR2 reads FQNEAQ (reference sequence). CDR3 coding DNA: TGTGCCAGCAGCAGCCGGGACACCTTAGATTATGGCTACACCTTC. Translated, it gives CASSSRDTLDYGYTF.

This chain joins TRBV18 and TRBJ2-7; a weak D match, TRBD2 (7 bases). V lost 3 bases, J lost 3 bases, and 15 bases lay in between. The CDR3 runs to 15 residues. Germline lookup yields CDR1 KGHSH and CDR2 LQKENI. The chain's CDR3 is CASSPGDTGGYEQYF. The CDR3 DNA reads as TGTGCCAGCTCACCGGGGGACACGGGAGGCTACGAGCAGTACTTC.

The chain couples TRBV18 to TRBJ2-1, with TRBD2 identical over 9 bases. In germline, CDR1 is KGHSH, CDR2 LQKENI. The CDR3 has 16 residues. V was clipped by 0 bases and J by 8 bases; unmatched bases: 8. The DNA of the CDR3 is TGTGCCAGCTCACCACCCCTAGCGGGATTTGGGCATGAGCAGTTCTTC. Its translation is CASSPPLAGFGHEQFF.

A few counts support this clone. This sequence joins TRBV2 and TRBJ1-1; D possibly corresponds to TRBD1 (6 bases). V was shortened by 7 bases and J by 0 bases, with 9 bases between the two germline ends. CDR3 length equals 13 residues. Germline loops: CDR1 SNHLY, CDR2 FYNNEI. The CDR3 DNA follows: TGTGCCAGCACCAGGGGACTGAACACTGAAGCTTTCTTT. Translation: CASTRGLNTEAFF.

The V call is TRBV6-5, the J call TRBJ2-1; 9 bases match TRBD1. J gave up 2 bases and V 5 bases, and 4 bases lay outside the gene matches. CDR1 and CDR2 from the germline V gene are MNHEY and SVGAGI. This CDR3 comprises 15 residues. The chain's CDR3 is CASSQRQGAYNEQFF. CDR3 DNA: TGTGCCAGCAGTCAAAGACAGGGGGCCTACAATGAGCAGTTCTTC.

The chain has TRBV5-1 and TRBJ2-6, with D tentatively TRBD2 (6 bases). With 0 bases removed from V and 3 bases from J, the gap between germline ends came to 10 bases. The CDR3 runs to 16 residues. The germline V gene encodes CDR1 SGHRS and CDR2 YFSETQ. CDR3: CASSLAAGLGANVLTF. The CDR3 region has the DNA TGCGCCAGCAGCTTGGCTGCGGGGCTTGGGGCCAACGTCCTGACTTTC. Using reference TRBV5-1 and TRBJ2-6 for the parts outside the CDR3, the full variable domain is KAGVTQTPRYLIKTRGQQVTLSCSPISGHRSVSWYQQTPGQGLQFLFEYFSETQRNKGNFPGRFSGRQFSNSRSEMNVSTLELGDSALYLCASSLAAGLGANVLTFGAGSRLTVL.